The rows below give T cell receptor beta chains drawn from one sample of a study of blood T cell repertoires in COVID-19. The table came from immunoSEQ multiplex PCR; TCRdb's copy has only in-frame clones and leaves some out. The data contain some 190,000 clones, approximately 84% of them singletons. Sequencing used PBMCs or T cells enriched from blood (not recorded which). These receptors originate from a woman between 25 and 40 years old who had recovered from COVID-19. The CDR3 runs from the conserved cysteine through the conserved F or W. The D gene is left open where the match is weak. Rows give clone size only sometimes, using once, few, many, or a class for an expanded clone.

J: TRBJ2-7; V: TRBV11-3; D: TRBD2; size: NA; CDR3: CASSFSGNSYEQYF; DNA: TGTGCCAGCAGCTTTAGCGGGAACTCCTACGAGCAGTACTTC
J: TRBJ2-7; V: TRBV30; D: TRBD1; size: NA; CDR3: CAWSRGQSIPNRGQYF; DNA: TGTGCCTGGTCACGGGGACAGTCTATACCCAATCGTGGGCAGTACTTC
J: TRBJ2-4; V: TRBV9; D: TRBD2; size: NA; CDR3: CASSGAGEPKNIQYF; DNA: TGTGCCAGCAGCGGGGCGGGGGAACCCAAAAACATTCAGTACTTC
J: TRBJ2-7; V: TRBV30; D: NA; size: few; CDR3: CAWGQWEQYF; DNA: TGTGCCTGGGGCCAGTGGGAGCAGTACTTC
J: TRBJ1-2; V: TRBV9; D: TRBD1; size: few; CDR3: CASSVPGQGNGYTF; DNA: TGTGCCAGCAGCGTTCCGGGACAGGGTAATGGCTACACCTTC
J: TRBJ2-7; V: TRBV5-1; D: TRBD2; size: NA; CDR3: CASSLDPTGGSGSSYEQYF; DNA: TGCGCCAGCAGCTTGGACCCCACGGGGGGGAGCGGGAGCTCCTACGAGCAGTACTTC
J: TRBJ1-6; V: TRBV7-2; D: NA; size: NA; CDR3: CASILTVNHNSPLHF; DNA: TGTGCCAGCATCCTGACAGTTAACCATAATTCACCCCTCCACTTT
J: TRBJ1-2; V: TRBV2; D: NA; size: NA; CDR3: CASSEQGGYGYTF; DNA: TGTGCCAGCAGTGAACAGGGAGGCTATGGCTACACCTTC
J: TRBJ1-5; V: TRBV6-2/TRBV6-3; D: TRBD1; size: NA; CDR3: CASSSHRGLGNQPQHF; DNA: TGTGCCAGCAGCTCTCACAGGGGGCTCGGCAATCAGCCCCAGCATTTT
J: TRBJ1-4; V: TRBV7-9; D: NA; size: NA; CDR3: CASSQNGANEKLFF; DNA: TGTGCCAGCAGCCAAAACGGGGCTAATGAAAAACTGTTTTTT
J: TRBJ2-1; V: TRBV19; D: TRBD2; size: NA; CDR3: CASSKASGRNEQFF; DNA: TGTGCCAGTAGTAAGGCTAGCGGGAGGAACGAGCAGTTCTTC
J: TRBJ1-1; V: TRBV6-4; D: TRBD1; size: few; CDR3: CASSAGQATEAFF; DNA: TGTGCCAGCAGTGCAGGACAGGCAACTGAAGCTTTCTTT
J: TRBJ2-3; V: TRBV2; D: TRBD1; size: NA; CDR3: CASRFEGTGGSTDTQYF; DNA: TGTGCCAGCCGATTCGAGGGGACAGGGGGTAGCACAGATACGCAGTATTTT
J: TRBJ2-3; V: TRBV28; D: TRBD1; size: NA; CDR3: CATGTGPTDTQYF; DNA: TGTGCCACCGGGACAGGCCCAACAGATACGCAGTATTTT
J: TRBJ1-2; V: TRBV7-9; D: NA; size: NA; CDR3: CASSLDQVNYGYTF; DNA: TGTGCCAGCAGCTTAGATCAGGTTAACTATGGCTACACCTTC
J: TRBJ1-2; V: TRBV18; D: NA; size: once; CDR3: CASSLQGLNYGYTF; DNA: TGTGCCAGCTCACTACAGGGCCTTAACTATGGCTACACCTTC
J: TRBJ1-5; V: TRBV30; D: TRBD1; size: NA; CDR3: CAWSTTGGNQPQHF; DNA: TGTGCCTGGAGTACCACAGGGGGCAATCAGCCCCAGCATTTT
J: TRBJ2-5; V: TRBV19; D: TRBD2; size: NA; CDR3: CASSTGTSGSETQYF; DNA: TGTGCCAGTAGTACCGGGACTAGCGGGAGTGAGACCCAGTACTTC
J: TRBJ1-1; V: TRBV7-2; D: NA; size: NA; CDR3: CASSFRTENTEAFF; DNA: TGTGCCAGCAGCTTTCGGACAGAGAACACTGAAGCTTTCTTT
J: TRBJ1-1; V: TRBV19; D: NA; size: NA; CDR3: CASTVIGGANTEAFF; DNA: TGTGCCAGTACTGTCATCGGGGGGGCGAACACTGAAGCTTTCTTT
J: TRBJ2-3; V: TRBV9; D: NA; size: NA; CDR3: CASSRTPTHPDTQYF; DNA: TGTGCCAGCAGCAGGACTCCGACGCATCCAGATACGCAGTATTTT
J: TRBJ2-7; V: TRBV2; D: NA; size: NA; CDR3: CASSGLYEQYF; DNA: TGTGCCAGCAGTGGACTCTACGAGCAGTACTTC
J: TRBJ1-2; V: TRBV2; D: TRBD1; size: few; CDR3: CASNADRMGYTF; DNA: TGTGCCAGCAATGCGGACAGGATGGGCTACACCTTC
J: TRBJ1-6; V: TRBV27; D: TRBD1; size: NA; CDR3: CASGDRADYSPLHF; DNA: TGTGCCAGCGGGGACAGGGCCGATTATTCACCCCTCCACTTT